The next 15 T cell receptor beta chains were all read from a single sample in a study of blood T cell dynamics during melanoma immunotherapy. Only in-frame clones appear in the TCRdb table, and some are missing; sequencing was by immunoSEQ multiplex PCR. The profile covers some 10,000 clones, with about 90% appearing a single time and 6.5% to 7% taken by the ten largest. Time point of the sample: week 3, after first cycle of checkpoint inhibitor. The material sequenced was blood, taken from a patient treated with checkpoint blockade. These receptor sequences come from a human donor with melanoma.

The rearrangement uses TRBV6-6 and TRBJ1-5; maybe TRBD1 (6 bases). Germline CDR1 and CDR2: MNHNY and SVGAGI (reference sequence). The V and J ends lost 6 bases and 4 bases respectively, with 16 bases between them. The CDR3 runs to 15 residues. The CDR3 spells CASRQLDSPNQPQHF. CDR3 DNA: TGTGCCAGCAGGCAATTGGACAGCCCTAATCAGCCCCAGCATTTT.

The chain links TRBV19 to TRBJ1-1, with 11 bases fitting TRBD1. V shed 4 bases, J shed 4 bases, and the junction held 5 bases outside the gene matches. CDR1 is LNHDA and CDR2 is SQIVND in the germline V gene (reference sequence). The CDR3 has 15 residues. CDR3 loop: CASSTGQGVSTEAFF. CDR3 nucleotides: TGTGCCAGTAGTACGGGACAGGGGGTGAGCACTGAAGCTTTCTTT.

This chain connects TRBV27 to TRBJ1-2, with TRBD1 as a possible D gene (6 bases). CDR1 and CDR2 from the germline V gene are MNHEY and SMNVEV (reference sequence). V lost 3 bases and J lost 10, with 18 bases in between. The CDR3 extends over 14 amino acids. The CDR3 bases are TGTGCCAGCAGTTTCGCCCAGGGGTCATCTGACTACACCTTC. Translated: CASSFAQGSSDYTF.

Here the CDR3 DNA reads TGTGCCAGCAGCAAAGGAGGGGGACTGCTTACTGGGGCCAACTATGGCTACACCTTC. Protein product: CASSKGGGLLTGANYGYTF. This rearrangement joins TRBV21-1 to TRBJ1-2. TRBV21-1 is a pseudogene locus. This CDR3 is 19 amino acids long.

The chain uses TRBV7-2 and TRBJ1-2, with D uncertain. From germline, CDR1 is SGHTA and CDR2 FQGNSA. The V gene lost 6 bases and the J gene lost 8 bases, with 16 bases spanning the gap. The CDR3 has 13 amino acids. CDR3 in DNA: TGTGCCAGCAGAATCGCTTCTAAGGCCGGCTACACCTTC. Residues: CASRIASKAGYTF.

This CDR3 is CASGGASNTDTQYF. CDR3 sequence (DNA): TGTGCCAGCGGAGGGGCTTCCAACACAGATACGCAGTATTTT. The chain is built from TRBV7-9 and TRBJ2-3, with D possibly being TRBD2 (6 bases). Germline values: CDR1 SEHNR, CDR2 FQNEAQ (reference sequence). This CDR3 contains 14 residues. The V gene lost 8 bases and the J gene lost 2 bases, with 14 bases spanning the gap.

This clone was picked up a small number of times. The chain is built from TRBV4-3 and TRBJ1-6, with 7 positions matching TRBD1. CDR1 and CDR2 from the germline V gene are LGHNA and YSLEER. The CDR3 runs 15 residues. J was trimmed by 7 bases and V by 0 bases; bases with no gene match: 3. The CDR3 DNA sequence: TGCGCCAGCAGCCAAGACAGGGGGGAAAATTCACCCCTCCACTTT. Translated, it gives CASSQDRGENSPLHF.

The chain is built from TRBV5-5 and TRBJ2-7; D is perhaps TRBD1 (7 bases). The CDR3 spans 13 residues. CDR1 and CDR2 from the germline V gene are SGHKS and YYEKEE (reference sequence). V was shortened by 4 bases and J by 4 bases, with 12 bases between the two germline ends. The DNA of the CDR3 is TGTGCCAGCAGCACCCAGGGGGGTTACGAGCAGTACTTC. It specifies CASSTQGGYEQYF.

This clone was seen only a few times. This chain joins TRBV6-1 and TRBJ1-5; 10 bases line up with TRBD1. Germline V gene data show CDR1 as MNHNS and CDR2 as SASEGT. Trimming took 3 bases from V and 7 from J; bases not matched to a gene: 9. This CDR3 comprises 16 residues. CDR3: CASSDDEGTGAQPQHF. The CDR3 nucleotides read TGTGCCAGCAGTGACGACGAGGGGACAGGGGCCCAGCCCCAGCATTTT.

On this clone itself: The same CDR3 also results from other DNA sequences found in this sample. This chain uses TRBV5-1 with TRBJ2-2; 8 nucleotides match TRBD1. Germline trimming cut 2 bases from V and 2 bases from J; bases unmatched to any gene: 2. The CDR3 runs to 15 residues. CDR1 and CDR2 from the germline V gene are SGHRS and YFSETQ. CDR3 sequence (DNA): TGCGCCAGCAGCTTAGACAGGGGAAACACCGGGGAGCTGTTTTTT. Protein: CASSLDRGNTGELFF.

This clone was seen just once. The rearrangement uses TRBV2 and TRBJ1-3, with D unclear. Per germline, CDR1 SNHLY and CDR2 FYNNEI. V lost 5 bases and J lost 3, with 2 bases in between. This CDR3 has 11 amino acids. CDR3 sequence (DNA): TGTGCCAGCAGTTATGGAAACACCATATATTTT. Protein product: CASSYGNTIYF.

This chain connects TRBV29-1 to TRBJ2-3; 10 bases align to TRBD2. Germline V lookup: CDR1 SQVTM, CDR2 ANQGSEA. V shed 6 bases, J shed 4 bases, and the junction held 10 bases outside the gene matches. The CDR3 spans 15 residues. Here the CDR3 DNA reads TGCAGCGTCCTCAAGCGGGGGGGCGCCCCAGATACGCAGTATTTT. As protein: CSVLKRGGAPDTQYF.

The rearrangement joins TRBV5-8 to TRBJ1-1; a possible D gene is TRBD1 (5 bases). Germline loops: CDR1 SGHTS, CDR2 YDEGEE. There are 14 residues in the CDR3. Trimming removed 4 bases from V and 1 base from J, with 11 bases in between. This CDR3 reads CASSGGRRNTEAFF. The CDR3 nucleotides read TGTGCCAGCAGCGGGGGACGCCGGAACACTGAAGCTTTCTTT.

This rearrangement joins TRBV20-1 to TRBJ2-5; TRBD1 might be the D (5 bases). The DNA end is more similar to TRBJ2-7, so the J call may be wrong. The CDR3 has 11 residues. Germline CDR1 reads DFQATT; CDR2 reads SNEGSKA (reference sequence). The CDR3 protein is CSASQGNEQYF. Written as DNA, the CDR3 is TGCAGTGCTAGTCAGGGAAACGAGCAGTACTTC.

The CDR3 spells CASSYAGTAQETQYF. In DNA, the CDR3 is TGTGCCAGCAGTTACGCCGGGACGGCACAAGAGACCCAGTACTTC. V is TRBV6-5 and J is TRBJ2-5; either TRBD1 or TRBD2 may fit D (5 bases each). This CDR3 is built from 15 residues. The V end lost 2 bases, the J end lost 2 bases, and 12 bases lay between the germline ends. Germline values: CDR1 MNHEY, CDR2 SVGAGI.